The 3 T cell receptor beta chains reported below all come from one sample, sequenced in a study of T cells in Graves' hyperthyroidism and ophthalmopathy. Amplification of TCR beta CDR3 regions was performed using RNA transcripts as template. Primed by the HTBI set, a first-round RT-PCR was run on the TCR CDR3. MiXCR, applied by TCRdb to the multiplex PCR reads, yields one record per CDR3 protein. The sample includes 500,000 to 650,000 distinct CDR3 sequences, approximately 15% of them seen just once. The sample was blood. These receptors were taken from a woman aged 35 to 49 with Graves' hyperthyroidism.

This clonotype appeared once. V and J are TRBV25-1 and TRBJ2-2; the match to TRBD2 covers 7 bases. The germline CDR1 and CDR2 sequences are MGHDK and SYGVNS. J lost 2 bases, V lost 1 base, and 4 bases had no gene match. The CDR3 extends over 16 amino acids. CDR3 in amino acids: CASSESGGGNTGELFF. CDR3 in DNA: TGTGCCAGCAGTGAATCCGGCGGGGGTAACACCGGGGAGCTGTTTTTT.

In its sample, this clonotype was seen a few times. The CDR3 spells CASSPMRGDTEAFF. The CDR3 nucleotides read TGTGCCAGCTCACCTATGAGGGGCGACACTGAAGCTTTCTTT. The chain recombines TRBV18 with TRBJ1-1; the D gene is possibly TRBD1 (5 bases). Looked up from germline, CDR1 is KGHSH and CDR2 is LQKENI. The CDR3 is made up of 14 amino acids. V was cut by 3 bases and J by 3 bases, with 11 bases left in between.

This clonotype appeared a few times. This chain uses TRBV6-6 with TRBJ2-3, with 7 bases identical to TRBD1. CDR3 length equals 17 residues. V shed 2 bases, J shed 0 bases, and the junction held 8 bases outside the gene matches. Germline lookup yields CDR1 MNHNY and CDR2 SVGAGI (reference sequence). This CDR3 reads CASSYGTGAQSTDTQYF. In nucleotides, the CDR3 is TGTGCCAGCAGTTACGGAACAGGGGCTCAGAGCACAGATACGCAGTATTTT.